These 22 T cell receptor beta chains originate from one sample sequenced in a study of beta chain features in type 1 diabetes. Expressed TCRB transcripts were sequenced, since all the RNA that had been isolated was reverse transcribed. The method was immunoSEQ multiplex PCR; TCRdb's version includes in-frame clones alone and lacks a portion of them. The sample lists under 300,000 clones; 25% to 30% were seen once. Sequencing input: central memory CD4+ T cells from blood. The source of these receptors is a man aged 25 to 45 in good health.

The V call is TRBV7-9, the J call TRBJ2-1; 9 nucleotides match TRBD2. V lost 5 bases to trimming and J lost 6 bases; unmatched junction nucleotides: 14. Germline loops: CDR1 SEHNR, CDR2 FQNEAQ (reference sequence). The CDR3 length is 17 residues. CDR3 DNA: TGTGCCAGCAGCCCGAGGCTCCGGACTAGCGCATTCAATGAGCAGTTCTTC. Protein sequence: CASSPRLRTSAFNEQFF.

J is TRBJ1-1 and V is TRBV7-2, with 8 bases lining up with TRBD1. Germline V gene sequence: CDR1 SGHTA, CDR2 FQGNSA. The trim removed 2 bases at V and 2 bases at J, leaving 1 base unmatched. CDR3 length: 14 residues. The CDR3 reads CASSLQGANTEAFF. CDR3 coding DNA: TGTGCCAGCAGCTTACAGGGGGCAAACACTGAAGCTTTCTTT.

This clone occurred a few times. The CDR3 DNA reads as TGTGCCAGCAGCCGACCCTCATTGGGACAGGGGAACACTGAAGCTTTCTTT. Protein sequence: CASSRPSLGQGNTEAFF. V usage is TRBV14 and J usage is TRBJ1-1, with 9 bases lining up with TRBD1. Unmatched junction bases numbered 10, after V lost 4 bases and J lost 1 base. The CDR3 covers 17 residues. CDR1 is SGHDN, CDR2 FVKESK, per germline. The entire variable domain, with the rest obtained from reference TRBV14 and TRBJ1-1, is as follows: EAGVTQFPSHSVIEKGQTVTLRCDPISGHDNLYWYRRVMGKEIKFLLHFVKESKQDESGMPNNRFLAERTGGTYSTLKVQPAELEDSGVYFCASSRPSLGQGNTEAFFGQGTRLTVV.

The rearrangement uses TRBV5-1 and TRBJ2-5; the D gene is possibly TRBD1 (5 bases). Trimming left V 3 bases short and J 6 bases short, with 12 bases between. CDR1 and CDR2 from the germline V gene are SGHRS and YFSETQ. This CDR3 comprises 13 residues. The CDR3 region is CASSSQEPKTQYF. CDR3 DNA sequence: TGCGCCAGCAGCTCACAGGAACCTAAGACCCAGTACTTC.

V gene TRBV30 combines with J gene TRBJ2-2; 10 positions agree with TRBD1. CDR1 GTSNPN and CDR2 SVGIG come from the germline V gene (reference sequence). This CDR3 spans 12 amino acids. After removal of 5 bases from V and 7 bases from J, the junction contained 1 base not matched to a gene. CDR3 sequence reads: CAWGTGVGELFF. CDR3 sequence (DNA): TGTGCCTGGGGGACAGGGGTCGGGGAGCTGTTTTTT.

CDR3 DNA sequence: TGTGCCAGCAGCTTAGGGGACAGCTCCTACGAGCAGTACTTC. Residues: CASSLGDSSYEQYF. V is TRBV11-2 and J is TRBJ2-7, with TRBD1 identical over 7 bases. CDR1 and CDR2 (germline): SGHAT, FQNNGV. The junction had 0 bases not matched to a gene; V was cut back by 1 base and J by 0 bases. This CDR3 has 14 residues.

This clone occurred a few times. The chain has TRBV2 and TRBJ2-1, with D unresolved. V lost 0 bases and J lost 9, with 9 bases in between. CDR1 and CDR2 from the germline V gene are SNHLY and FYNNEI. The CDR3 loop spans 13 amino acids. The CDR3 spells CASSEAAVAEQFF. As DNA, the CDR3 is TGTGCCAGCAGTGAAGCTGCGGTTGCTGAGCAGTTCTTC.

The chain carries TRBV9 and TRBJ2-5; 7 nucleotides line up with TRBD1. V shed 5 bases and J 2 bases; nucleotides not matched to a gene: 12. Germline values: CDR1 SGDLS, CDR2 YYNGEE. The CDR3 runs 16 residues. The CDR3, as DNA: TGTGCCAGCAGTTCAAGCTACCGGGACAGACAAGAGACCCAGTACTTC. This codes for CASSSSYRDRQETQYF.

V is TRBV4-2 and J is TRBJ2-7, with TRBD2 matching 10 bases. Germline CDR1 LGHNA, CDR2 YNFKEQ. CDR3 length equals 16 residues. Unmatched junction bases numbered 4, after V lost 2 bases and J lost 0 bases. CDR3 DNA sequence: TGTGCCAGCAGCCAAATCACTAGCGGGAACTCCTACGAGCAGTACTTC. This encodes CASSQITSGNSYEQYF.

The V gene is TRBV25-1, the J gene TRBJ2-5; D might be TRBD2 (6 bases). The CDR3 length is 16 residues. CDR1 is MGHDK and CDR2 is SYGVNS in the germline V gene. Trimming pared 2 bases from V and 4 bases from J, leaving 17 bases between. CDR3 loop: CASSEGGFGGTETQYF. CDR3 bases: TGTGCCAGCAGTGAAGGCGGATTTGGGGGGACAGAGACCCAGTACTTC.

CDR3 bases: TGTGCCACCACCGGATTTGGACAGTCCAACACTGAAGCTTTCTTT. It specifies CATTGFGQSNTEAFF. V is TRBV15 and J is TRBJ1-1; TRBD1 might be the D (6 bases). From germline, CDR1 is LNHNV and CDR2 YYDKDF (reference sequence). The germline V and J ends were trimmed by 7 bases and 2 bases, with 17 bases remaining between them. This CDR3 region has 15 residues.

The CDR3 DNA reads as TGCGCCAGCAGCTTGGGTTACGGGGCAGGGGGAGATACGCAGTATTTT. Translation gives CASSLGYGAGGDTQYF. This sequence joins TRBV5-1 and TRBJ2-3; TRBD1 aligns across 7 bases. The V segment lost 0 bases and the J segment 5 bases; nucleotides outside the gene matches: 9. Germline assignment: CDR1 SGHRS and CDR2 YFSETQ. The CDR3 is 16 residues long.

This clone was seen repeatedly, ten times or more. The CDR3 nucleotides read TGTGCCAGCAGTTACGACCCTGGGACCCTTCCCGAAGCTTTCTTT. This sequence encodes CASSYDPGTLPEAFF. The chain uses TRBV6-6 and TRBJ1-1, with D tentatively TRBD1 (5 bases). Looked up from germline, CDR1 is MNHNY and CDR2 is SVGAGI (reference sequence). This CDR3 region has 15 residues. V lost 2 bases, J lost 8 bases, and 18 bases lay in between.

This clone was seen only once. The rearrangement joins TRBV7-6 to TRBJ2-5; 9 bases are a match to TRBD2. The length of the CDR3 is 17 residues. Per germline, CDR1 SGHVS and CDR2 FNYEAQ. Losses at the gene ends were 1 base for V and 5 bases for J; bases not matched to a gene: 11. The DNA for the CDR3 is TGTGCCAGCAGCTTAGGACTAGCGGCTATAGCTTTGGAGACCCAGTACTTC. Translating it yields CASSLGLAAIALETQYF. The full variable domain, completed using reference TRBV7-6 and TRBJ2-5, is GAGVSQSPRYKVTKRGQDVALRCDPISGHVSLYWYRQALGQGPEFLTYFNYEAQQDKSGLPNDRFSAERPEGSISTLTIQRTEQRDSAMYRCASSLGLAAIALETQYFGPGTRLLVL.

This clone was found a few times. The chain couples TRBV6-1 to TRBJ2-7; weak D call: TRBD2 (7 bases). Germline V gene data show CDR1 as MNHNS and CDR2 as SASEGT. The CDR3 sequence is 15 residues long. Trimming removed 5 bases at V and 2 bases at J, with 16 bases between. This CDR3 is CASSTRGDTAYEQYF. In nucleotides, the CDR3 is TGTGCCAGCAGTACCCGGGGGGACACAGCCTACGAGCAGTACTTC.

This clone was detected a few times. Possible read error: a much larger clone is one base away. Other nucleotide sequences in the sample specify the same CDR3. The genes are TRBV2 and TRBJ2-3; D is unresolved. Germline CDR1 reads SNHLY; CDR2 reads FYNNEI. This CDR3 has 12 amino acids. The V and J ends lost 7 bases and 0 bases respectively, with 5 bases between them. CDR3 coding DNA: TGTGCCAGCACCTCTAGCACAGATACGCAGTATTTT. Protein sequence: CASTSSTDTQYF.

This chain joins TRBV2 and TRBJ2-5, with TRBD1 identical over 8 bases. Losses at the gene ends were 11 bases for V and 7 bases for J; bases not matched to a gene: 15. Germline V gene data show CDR1 as SNHLY and CDR2 as FYNNEI. This CDR3 spans 14 amino acids. The CDR3 DNA follows: TGTGCCTGTGAACAGGACAGGGACTTTGCGACCCAGTACTTC. Translated, it gives CACEQDRDFATQYF. Full variable domain (rest looked up from reference TRBV2 and TRBJ2-5): EPEVTQTPSHQVTQMGQEVILRCVPISNHLYFYWYRQILGQKVEFLVSFYNNEISEKSEIFDDQFSVERPDGSNFTLKIRSTKLEDSAMYFCACEQDRDFATQYFGPGTRLLVL.

The chain links TRBV19 to TRBJ2-3; D not certain. The CDR3 spans 14 residues. The germline CDR1 and CDR2 sequences are LNHDA and SQIVND (reference sequence). V lost 8 bases and J lost 1, with 13 bases in between. CDR3 sequence (DNA): TGTGCCAGTCGTCCGGACGGCCGCACAGATACGCAGTATTTT. Its translation is CASRPDGRTDTQYF.

In regard to this clone: A junction end diverges from the germline sequence, so it may reflect a read error. The chain combines TRBV29-1 with TRBJ2-7, with TRBD1 matching over 8 bases. The V gene's germline CDR1 is SQVTM and CDR2 ANQGSEA. This CDR3 is built from 13 residues. This CDR3 reads CSGEVQGAYEQYF. CDR3 in DNA: TGCAGCGGTGAAGTCCAGGGGGCGTACGAGCAGTACTTC.

This CDR3 is CASSLNSPVIYEQYF. In DNA, the CDR3 is TGTGCCAGCAGTTTGAATAGCCCGGTGATCTACGAGCAGTACTTC. V and J are TRBV28 and TRBJ2-7; no clear D. Trimming cost V 3 bases and J 3 bases, with 15 bases left between them. In germline, CDR1 is MDHEN, CDR2 SYDVKM. This CDR3 contains 15 residues. The complete variable domain, with remaining parts taken from reference TRBV28 and TRBJ2-7, reads DVKVTQSSRYLVKRTGEKVFLECVQDMDHENMFWYRQDPGLGLRLIYFSYDVKMKEKGDIPEGYSVSREKKERFSLILESASTNQTSMYLCASSLNSPVIYEQYFGPGTRLTVT.

This clone has only a few counts. The chain links TRBV5-6 to TRBJ2-1; tentative D call: TRBD2 (5 bases). This CDR3 has 12 residues. With 0 bases removed from V and 10 bases from J, the gap between germline ends came to 8 bases. The germline V gene has CDR1 SGHDT and CDR2 YYEEEE. The chain's CDR3 is CASSLVGGEQFF. DNA of the CDR3: TGTGCCAGCAGCTTGGTGGGCGGGGAGCAGTTCTTC.

The CDR3 protein is CSAWEEGYTF. CDR3 DNA sequence: TGCAGTGCGTGGGAAGAAGGCTACACCTTC. The rearrangement joins TRBV20-1 to TRBJ1-2; no clear D. V was clipped by 6 bases and J by 8 bases, with 10 bases between them. CDR3 length equals 10 residues. Germline V lookup: CDR1 DFQATT, CDR2 SNEGSKA (reference sequence).